This TCR beta chain was identified during a study of low-dose radiotherapy and immunotherapy resistance in tumors (dated by TCRdb to the early 2020s). Study-level background: In Cohort 1, each fraction delivered 0.5 Gy every 2 weeks, and the prescribed total PTV dose was 6.5 Gy. Cohort 2 received 1 Gy per fraction every two weeks, with a total of 13 Gy over 26 weeks. Nivolumab was administered intravenously as a 240 mg flat dose every two weeks, and ipilimumab was administered intravenously at 1 mg/kg every six weeks. Intravenous cyclophosphamide at 200 mg/m2 was administered every two weeks, one day ahead of each radiation and immunotherapy administration. Starting on cycle 1 day 1, patients took 300 mg of aspirin by mouth once a day for four cycles. No randomization into treatment groups was done for the people taking part in the trial. Eight patients were included in the translational analysis, namely three from the first dose cohort plus the first five from the second dose cohort.

By how much of the sample it makes up, this clonotype is medium-sized (0.01 to 0.1%). Its recognized antigen is unknown. Base qualities are not provided; no much larger clone lies one nucleotide away. The CDR3, cysteine through phenylalanine, is 15 amino acids long. Just the 45-base CDR3 DNA is kept, in frame starting at base 1. The germline V gene provides CDR1 SGHRS and CDR2 YFSETQ. The junction carries 20 bases between V and J, which are trimmed by 7 bases and 4 bases respectively. Sequencing was carried out with an Illumina HiSeq 2500. First-strand cDNA was synthesized with Superscript III and a set of TRAV- and TRBV-specific primers, covering both TCRalpha and TCRbeta chains. An approximately 20-cycle PCR with Phusion amplified the TCRs, pairing a constant-region primer with the adapter that was attached to the V primers. Amplification of the isolated mRNA was done with the MessageAmp II aRNA Amplification Kit, which involved a roughly 17-hour in vitro transcription at 37 degrees C. The Dynabeads mRNA DIRECT Purification Kit was used to isolate mRNA for TCR sequencing. Indexed Illumina adapters were added in a second approximately 26-cycle Phusion PCR, and the resulting products were purified with AMPure XP beads. The authors' pipeline ran thus. Using custom Perl scripts, TCR sequences that encoded the same protein were pooled, out-of-frame sequences were dropped, and the abundance of each clonotype was calculated. The analysis excluded TCR sequences that were supported by just one read. The metrics used to describe the repertoires included Shannon entropy, Gini index, clonality, richness, and the frequency of TCRs shared between repertoires. Starting from the raw public reads, TCRdb applied fastp trimming at Q25, assembled clones with MiXCR and retained in-frame beta chains. Rows matching on CDR3 protein sequence are summarized as one entry with the most common DNA and genes. The V and J calls, along with clone size, are taken from TCRdb and not from the paper's own processing. Recorded for this sample are more than 50,000 distinct CDR3 sequences; around a quarter of them occurred a single time. In total, the top ten clones hold 6.5% to 8% of the sample.

The time point label corresponds to: after trial treatment. Read against the paper, the sample's treatment or condition label means: LDRT plus nivolumab, ipilimumab, low-dose cyclophosphamide and aspirin (RACIN trial). Donors were enrolled in RACIN, a single-arm phase I dose-escalation trial combining nivolumab, ipilimumab, aspirin, low-dose cyclophosphamide and low-dose radiotherapy. To be eligible, a patient needed to have an advanced solid tumor that was TIL-negative. This sequence uses TRBV5-1 and TRBJ1-1; perhaps TRBD1 is the D gene, with 6 bases matching. The sequence was collected from a male donor with prostate cancer. The sequencing used PBMCs, collected after low-dose radiotherapy plus immunotherapy. The DNA sequence is TGCGCCAGCGGGGGCGCCGGGACGGAGACCACTGAAGCTTTCTTT. The translation is CASGGAGTETTEAFF.